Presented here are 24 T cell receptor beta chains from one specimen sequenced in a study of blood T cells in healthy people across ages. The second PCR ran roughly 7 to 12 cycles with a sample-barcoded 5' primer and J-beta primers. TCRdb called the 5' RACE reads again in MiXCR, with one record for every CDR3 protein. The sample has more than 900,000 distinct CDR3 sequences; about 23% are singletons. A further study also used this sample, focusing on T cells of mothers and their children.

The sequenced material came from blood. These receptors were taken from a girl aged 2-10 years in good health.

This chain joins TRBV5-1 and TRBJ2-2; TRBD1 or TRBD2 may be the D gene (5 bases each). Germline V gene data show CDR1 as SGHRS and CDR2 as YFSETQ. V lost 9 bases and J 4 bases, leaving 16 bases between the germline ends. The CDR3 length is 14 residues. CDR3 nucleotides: TGCGCCACCCATATCCCAGGGAGCACCGGGGAGCTGTTTTTT. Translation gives CATHIPGSTGELFF.

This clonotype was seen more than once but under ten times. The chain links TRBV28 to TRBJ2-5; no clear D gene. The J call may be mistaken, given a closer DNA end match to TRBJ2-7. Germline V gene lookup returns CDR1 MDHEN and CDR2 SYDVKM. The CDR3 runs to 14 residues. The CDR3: CASSTLGVTYEQYF. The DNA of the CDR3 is TGTGCCAGCAGCACCCTTGGAGTTACCTACGAGCAGTACTTC.

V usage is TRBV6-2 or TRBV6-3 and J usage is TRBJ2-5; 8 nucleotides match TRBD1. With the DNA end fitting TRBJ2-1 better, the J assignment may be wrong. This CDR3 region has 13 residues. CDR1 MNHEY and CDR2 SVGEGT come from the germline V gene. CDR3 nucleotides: TGTGCCAGCAGCCACCCAGGGGGCGATGAGCAGTTCTTC. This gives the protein CASSHPGGDEQFF.

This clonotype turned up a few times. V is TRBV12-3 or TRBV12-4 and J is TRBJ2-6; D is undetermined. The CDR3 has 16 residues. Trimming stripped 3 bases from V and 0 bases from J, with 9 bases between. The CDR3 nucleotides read TGTGCCAGCAGTTTGGACCGCGGCTCTGGGGCCAACGTCCTGACTTTC. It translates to CASSLDRGSGANVLTF.

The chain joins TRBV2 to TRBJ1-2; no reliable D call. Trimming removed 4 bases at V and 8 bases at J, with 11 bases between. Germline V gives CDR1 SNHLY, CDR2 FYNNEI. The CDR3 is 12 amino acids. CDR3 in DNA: TGTGCCAGCAGTGTGCTACGTTACGGCTACACCTTC. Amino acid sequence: CASSVLRYGYTF.

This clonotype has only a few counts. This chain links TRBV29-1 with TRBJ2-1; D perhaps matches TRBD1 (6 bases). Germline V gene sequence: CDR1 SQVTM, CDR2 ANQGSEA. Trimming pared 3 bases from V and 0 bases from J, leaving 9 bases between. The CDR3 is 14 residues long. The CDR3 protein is CSVEDSHSYNEQFF. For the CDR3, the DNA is TGCAGCGTTGAGGACAGTCACTCCTACAATGAGCAGTTCTTC.

The CDR3 nucleotides read TGTGCCAGTAGCGATCTCAGGGTAGGCACTGAAGCTTTCTTT. Amino acid sequence: CASSDLRVGTEAFF. The rearrangement joins TRBV11-2 to TRBJ1-1; D perhaps matches TRBD1 (5 bases). Germline CDR1 and CDR2: SGHAT and FQNNGV. CDR3 size: 14 residues. The V end was cut by 9 bases, the J end by 4 bases, with 18 bases between.

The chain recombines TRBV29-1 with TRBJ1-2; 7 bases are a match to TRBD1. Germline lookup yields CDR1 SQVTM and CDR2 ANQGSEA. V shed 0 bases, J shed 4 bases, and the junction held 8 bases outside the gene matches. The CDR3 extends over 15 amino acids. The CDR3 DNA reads TGCAGCGTTGAAGAGCCAAACAGGGGCACCTATGGCTACACCTTC. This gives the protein CSVEEPNRGTYGYTF.

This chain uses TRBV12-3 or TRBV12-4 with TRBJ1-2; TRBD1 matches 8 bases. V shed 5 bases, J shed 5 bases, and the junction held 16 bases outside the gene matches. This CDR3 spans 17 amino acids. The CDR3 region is CASSPRFGQGGSYGYTF. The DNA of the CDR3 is TGTGCCAGCAGTCCCCGATTCGGACAGGGAGGTTCATATGGCTACACCTTC.

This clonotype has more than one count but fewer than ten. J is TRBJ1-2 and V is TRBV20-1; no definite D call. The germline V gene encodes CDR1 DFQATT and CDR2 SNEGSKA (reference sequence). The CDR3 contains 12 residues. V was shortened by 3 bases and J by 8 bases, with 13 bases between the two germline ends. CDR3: CSASRGGRGYTF. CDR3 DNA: TGCAGTGCTAGTAGAGGAGGACGCGGCTACACCTTC.

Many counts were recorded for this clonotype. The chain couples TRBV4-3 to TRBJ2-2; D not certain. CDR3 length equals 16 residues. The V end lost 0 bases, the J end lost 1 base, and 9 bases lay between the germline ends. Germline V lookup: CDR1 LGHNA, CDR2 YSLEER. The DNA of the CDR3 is TGCGCCAGCAGCCAAGATCGTATACTGAACACCGGGGAGCTGTTTTTT. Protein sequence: CASSQDRILNTGELFF.

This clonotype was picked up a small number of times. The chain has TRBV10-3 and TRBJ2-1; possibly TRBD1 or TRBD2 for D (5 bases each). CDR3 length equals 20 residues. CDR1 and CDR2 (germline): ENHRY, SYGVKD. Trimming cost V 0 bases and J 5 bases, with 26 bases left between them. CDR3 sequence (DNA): TGTGCCATCAGTGAGTCCAGACCGGGGCCCCAGAGTAAAACACACAATGAGCAGTTCTTC. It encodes CAISESRPGPQSKTHNEQFF.

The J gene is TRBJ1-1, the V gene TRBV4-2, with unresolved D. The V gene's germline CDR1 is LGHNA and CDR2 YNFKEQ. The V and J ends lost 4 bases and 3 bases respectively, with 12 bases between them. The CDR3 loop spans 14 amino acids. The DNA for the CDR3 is TGTGCCAGCAGCCTACAAAGTGTAGACACTGAAGCTTTCTTT. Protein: CASSLQSVDTEAFF.

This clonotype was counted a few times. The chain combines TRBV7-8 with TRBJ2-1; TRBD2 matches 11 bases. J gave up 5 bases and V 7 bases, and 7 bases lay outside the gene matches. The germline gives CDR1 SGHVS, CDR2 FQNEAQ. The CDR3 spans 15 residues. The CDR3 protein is CASNPPGLADNEQFF. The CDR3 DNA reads TGTGCCAGCAACCCTCCGGGACTAGCGGACAATGAGCAGTTCTTC. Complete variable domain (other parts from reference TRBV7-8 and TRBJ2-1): GAGVSQSPRYKVAKRGQDVALRCDPISGHVSLFWYQQALGQGPEFLTYFQNEAQLDKSGLPSDRFFAERPEGSVSTLKIQRTQQEDSAVYLCASNPPGLADNEQFFGPGTRLTVL.

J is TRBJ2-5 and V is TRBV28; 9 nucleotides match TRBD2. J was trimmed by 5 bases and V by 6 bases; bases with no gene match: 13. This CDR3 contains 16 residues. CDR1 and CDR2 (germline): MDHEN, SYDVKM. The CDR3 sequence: CASRNLTSGWGETQYF. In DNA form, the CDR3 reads TGTGCCAGCAGAAACCTCACTAGCGGGTGGGGGGAGACCCAGTACTTC. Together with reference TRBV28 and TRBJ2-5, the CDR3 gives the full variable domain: DVKVTQSSRYLVKRTGEKVFLECVQDMDHENMFWYRQDPGLGLRLIYFSYDVKMKEKGDIPEGYSVSREKKERFSLILESASTNQTSMYLCASRNLTSGWGETQYFGPGTRLLVL.

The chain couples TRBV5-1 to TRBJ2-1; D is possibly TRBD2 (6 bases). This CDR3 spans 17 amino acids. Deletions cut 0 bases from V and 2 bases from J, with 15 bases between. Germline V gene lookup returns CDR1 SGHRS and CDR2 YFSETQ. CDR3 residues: CASSLVAGKGTYNEQFF. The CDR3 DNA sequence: TGCGCCAGCAGCTTGGTCGCGGGAAAAGGTACCTACAATGAGCAGTTCTTC.

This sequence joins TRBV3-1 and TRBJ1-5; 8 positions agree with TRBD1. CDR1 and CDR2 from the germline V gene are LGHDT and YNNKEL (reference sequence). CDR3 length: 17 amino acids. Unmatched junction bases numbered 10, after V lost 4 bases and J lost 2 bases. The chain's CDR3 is CASSPGAGGAGNQPQHF. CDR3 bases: TGTGCCAGCAGCCCAGGCGCAGGGGGCGCTGGCAATCAGCCCCAGCATTTT.

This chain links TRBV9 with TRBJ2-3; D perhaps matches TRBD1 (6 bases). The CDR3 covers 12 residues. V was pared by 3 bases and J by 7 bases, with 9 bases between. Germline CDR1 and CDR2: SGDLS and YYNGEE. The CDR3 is CASSGTGNTQYF. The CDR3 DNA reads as TGTGCCAGCAGCGGAACAGGGAATACGCAGTATTTT.

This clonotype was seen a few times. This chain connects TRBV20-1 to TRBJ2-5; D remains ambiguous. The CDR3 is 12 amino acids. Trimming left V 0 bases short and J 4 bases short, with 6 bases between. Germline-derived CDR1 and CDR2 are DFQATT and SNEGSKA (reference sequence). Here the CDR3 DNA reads TGCAGTGCTAGAGATCATTCAGAGACCCAGTACTTC. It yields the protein CSARDHSETQYF.

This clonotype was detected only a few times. The CDR3 coding sequence is TGTGCCAGCAGTGTCCGGGACGCATACCCTAATGAAAAACTGTTTTTT. It specifies CASSVRDAYPNEKLFF. This chain joins TRBV12-3 or TRBV12-4 and TRBJ1-4; tentatively, D is TRBD1 (5 bases). The CDR3 is 16 amino acids. Trimming cost V 5 bases and J 3 bases, with 16 bases left between them.

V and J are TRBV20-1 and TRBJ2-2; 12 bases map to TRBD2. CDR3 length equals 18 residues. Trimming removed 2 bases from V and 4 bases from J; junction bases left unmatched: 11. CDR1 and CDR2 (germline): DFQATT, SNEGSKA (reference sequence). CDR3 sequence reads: CSARRTSGRTGGTGELFF. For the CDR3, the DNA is TGCAGTGCTAGACGTACTAGCGGGAGGACCGGGGGCACCGGGGAGCTGTTTTTT.

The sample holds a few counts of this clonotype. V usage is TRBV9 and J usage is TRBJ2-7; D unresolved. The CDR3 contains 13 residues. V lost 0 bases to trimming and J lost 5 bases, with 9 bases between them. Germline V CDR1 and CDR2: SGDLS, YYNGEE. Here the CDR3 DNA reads TGTGCCAGCAGCGTAGGGGTGGGCCACGAGCAGTACTTC. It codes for CASSVGVGHEQYF.

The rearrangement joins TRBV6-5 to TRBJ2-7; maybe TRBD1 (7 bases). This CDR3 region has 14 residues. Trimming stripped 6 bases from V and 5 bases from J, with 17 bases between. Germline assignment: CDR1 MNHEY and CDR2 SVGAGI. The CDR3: CASSPFQGGDEQYF. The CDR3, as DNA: TGTGCCAGCAGCCCGTTCCAGGGGGGAGACGAGCAGTACTTC.

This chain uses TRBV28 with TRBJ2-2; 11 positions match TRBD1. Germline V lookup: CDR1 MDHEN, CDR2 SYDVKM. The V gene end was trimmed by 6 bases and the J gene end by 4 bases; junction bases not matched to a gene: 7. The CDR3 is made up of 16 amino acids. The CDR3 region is CASSLRDRGITGELFF. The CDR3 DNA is TGTGCCAGCAGCCTCCGGGACAGGGGGATCACCGGGGAGCTGTTTTTT.